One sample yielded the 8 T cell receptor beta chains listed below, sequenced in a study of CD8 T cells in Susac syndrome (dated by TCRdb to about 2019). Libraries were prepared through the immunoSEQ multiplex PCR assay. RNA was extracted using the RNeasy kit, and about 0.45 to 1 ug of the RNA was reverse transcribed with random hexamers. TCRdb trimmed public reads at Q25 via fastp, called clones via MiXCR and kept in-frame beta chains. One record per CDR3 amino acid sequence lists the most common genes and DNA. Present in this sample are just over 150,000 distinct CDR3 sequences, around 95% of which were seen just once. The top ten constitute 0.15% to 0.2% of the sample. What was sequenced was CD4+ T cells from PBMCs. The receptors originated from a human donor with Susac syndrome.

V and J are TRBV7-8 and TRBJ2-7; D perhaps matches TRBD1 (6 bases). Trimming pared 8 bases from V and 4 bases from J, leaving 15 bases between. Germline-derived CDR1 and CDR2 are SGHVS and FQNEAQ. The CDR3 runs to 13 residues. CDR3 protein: CASLRGIAYEQYF. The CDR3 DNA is TGTGCCAGCCTGAGGGGGATTGCTTACGAGCAGTACTTC.

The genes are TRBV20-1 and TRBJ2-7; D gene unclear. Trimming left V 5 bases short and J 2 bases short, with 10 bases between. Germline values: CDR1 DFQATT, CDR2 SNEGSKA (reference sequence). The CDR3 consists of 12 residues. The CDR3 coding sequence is TGCAGTGCTTCGCAAAGAACCTACGAGCAGTACTTC. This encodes CSASQRTYEQYF.

DNA for the CDR3: TGTGCCAGCAGTGTGTCCCTTCGTGAGGCGGGGCAAATGTCCCAGTACTTC. Amino acids: CASSVSLREAGQMSQYF. The rearrangement links TRBV2 to TRBJ2-5; tentatively, D is TRBD2 (6 bases). Germline CDR1 and CDR2: SNHLY and FYNNEI. The CDR3 has 17 residues. V was trimmed by 4 bases and J by 9 bases, leaving 27 bases between them.

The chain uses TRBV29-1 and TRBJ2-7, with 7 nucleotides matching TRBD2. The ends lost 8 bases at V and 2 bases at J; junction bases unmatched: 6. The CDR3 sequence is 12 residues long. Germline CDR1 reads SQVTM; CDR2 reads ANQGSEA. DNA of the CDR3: TGCAGCTGCGGGAGTTCGACCTACGAGCAGTACTTC. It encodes CSCGSSTYEQYF.

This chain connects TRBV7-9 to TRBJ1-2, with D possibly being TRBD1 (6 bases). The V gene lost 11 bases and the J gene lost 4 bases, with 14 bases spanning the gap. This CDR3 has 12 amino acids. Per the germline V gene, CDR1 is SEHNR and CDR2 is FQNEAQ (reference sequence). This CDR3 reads CAGKQGGYGYTF. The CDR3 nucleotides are TGTGCCGGAAAGCAAGGGGGCTATGGCTACACCTTC.

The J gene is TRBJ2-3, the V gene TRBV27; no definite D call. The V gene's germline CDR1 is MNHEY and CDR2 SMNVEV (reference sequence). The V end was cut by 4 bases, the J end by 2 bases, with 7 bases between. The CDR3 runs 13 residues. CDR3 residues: CASSSHLTDTQYF. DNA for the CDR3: TGTGCCAGCAGTTCGCACCTCACAGATACGCAGTATTTT.

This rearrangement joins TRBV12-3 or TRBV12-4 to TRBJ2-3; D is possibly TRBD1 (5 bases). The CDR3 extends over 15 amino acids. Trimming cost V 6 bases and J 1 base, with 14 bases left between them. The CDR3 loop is CASSPVGARTDTQYF. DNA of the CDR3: TGTGCCAGCAGCCCGGTAGGGGCTCGCACAGATACGCAGTATTTT.

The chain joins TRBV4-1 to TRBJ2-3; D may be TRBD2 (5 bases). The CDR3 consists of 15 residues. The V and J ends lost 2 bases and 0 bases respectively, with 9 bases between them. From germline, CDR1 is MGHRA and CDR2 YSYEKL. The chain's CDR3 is CASSQHGLSTDTQYF. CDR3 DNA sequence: TGCGCCAGCAGCCAACACGGACTTAGCACAGATACGCAGTATTTT.